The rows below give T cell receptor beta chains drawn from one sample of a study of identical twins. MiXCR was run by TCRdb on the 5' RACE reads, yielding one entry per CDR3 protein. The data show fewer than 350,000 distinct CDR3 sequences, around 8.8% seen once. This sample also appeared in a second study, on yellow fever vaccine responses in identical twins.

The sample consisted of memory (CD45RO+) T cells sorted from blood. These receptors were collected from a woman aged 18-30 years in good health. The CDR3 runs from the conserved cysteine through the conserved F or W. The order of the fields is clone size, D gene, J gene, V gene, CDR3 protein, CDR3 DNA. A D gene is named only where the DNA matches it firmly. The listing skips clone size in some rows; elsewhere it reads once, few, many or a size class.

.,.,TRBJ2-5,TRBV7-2,CASSLVSGPQETQYF,TGTGCCAGCAGCTTAGTGTCAGGACCACAAGAGACCCAGTACTTC
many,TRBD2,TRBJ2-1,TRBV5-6,CASSPGGTSPYNEQFF,TGTGCCAGCAGCCCAGGTGGGACTAGCCCTTACAATGAGCAGTTCTTC
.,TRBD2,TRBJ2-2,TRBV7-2,CASSLVGGVSTGELFF,TGTGCCAGCAGCTTAGTCGGGGGGGTCAGCACCGGGGAGCTGTTTTTT
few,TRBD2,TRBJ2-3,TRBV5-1,CASSLGPGGSTDTQYF,TGCGCCAGCAGCTTGGGACCGGGAGGGAGCACAGATACGCAGTATTTT
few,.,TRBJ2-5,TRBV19,CASSSSAPQETQYF,TGTGCCAGTAGTTCCTCAGCGCCTCAAGAGACCCAGTACTTC
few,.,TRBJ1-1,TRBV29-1,CSVEDELNTEAFF,TGCAGCGTTGAAGATGAACTGAACACTGAAGCTTTCTTT
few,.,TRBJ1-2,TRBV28,CASSFNKGHGYTF,TGTGCCAGCAGTTTTAACAAGGGACATGGCTACACCTTC
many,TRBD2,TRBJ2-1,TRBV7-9,CASSLRQREGYEQFF,TGTGCCAGCAGCTTAAGGCAGCGGGAGGGCTATGAGCAGTTCTTC
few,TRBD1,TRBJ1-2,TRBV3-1,CASSRGQSYGYTF,TGTGCCAGCAGCCGGGGACAGTCATATGGCTACACCTTC
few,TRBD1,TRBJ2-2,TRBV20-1,CSAERAGGVTGELFF,TGCAGTGCGGAAAGGGCAGGGGGCGTCACCGGGGAGCTGTTTTTT
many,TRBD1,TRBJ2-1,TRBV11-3,CASSPDRVGNEQFF,TGTGCCAGCAGCCCCGACAGGGTCGGCAATGAGCAGTTCTTC
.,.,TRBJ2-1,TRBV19,CASSAAGFGNEQFF,TGTGCCAGTAGTGCTGCGGGCTTCGGGAATGAGCAGTTCTTC
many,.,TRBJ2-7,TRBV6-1,CASSPGRYEQYF,TGTGCCAGCAGTCCCGGTCGGTACGAGCAGTACTTC
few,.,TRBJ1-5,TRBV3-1,CASSQRGLSKPQHF,TGTGCCAGCAGCCAGAGGGGGTTATCGAAGCCCCAGCATTTT
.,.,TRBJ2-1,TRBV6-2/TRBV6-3,CASRGRGSYNEQFF,TGTGCCAGCAGGGGCAGGGGCTCCTACAATGAGCAGTTCTTC
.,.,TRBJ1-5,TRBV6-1,CASKTSNQPQHF,TGTGCCAGCAAAACCAGCAATCAGCCCCAGCATTTT
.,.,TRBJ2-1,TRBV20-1,CSAPGREEGSYNEQFF,TGCAGTGCACCAGGAAGGGAGGAGGGCTCCTACAATGAGCAGTTCTTC
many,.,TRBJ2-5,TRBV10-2,CASNQGGQETQYF,TGCGCCAGCAACCAAGGCGGCCAAGAGACCCAGTACTTC
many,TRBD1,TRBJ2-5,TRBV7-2,CASSPGQGPAQETQYF,TGTGCCAGCAGCCCGGGACAGGGTCCGGCACAAGAGACCCAGTACTTC
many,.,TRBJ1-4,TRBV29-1,CSGRTNEKLFF,TGCAGCGGGAGGACAAATGAAAAACTGTTTTTT
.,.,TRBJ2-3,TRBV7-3,CASSYNNNGAQYF,TGTGCCAGCAGCTACAATAATAACGGGGCGCAGTATTTT
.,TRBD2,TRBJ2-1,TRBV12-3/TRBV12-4,CASSLTSGTYSSYNEQFF,TGTGCCAGCAGTTTGACTAGCGGGACGTACAGCTCCTACAATGAGCAGTTCTTC
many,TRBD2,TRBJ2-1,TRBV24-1,CATSDSSGTHNEQFF,TGTGCCACCAGTGATTCTAGCGGGACTCACAATGAGCAGTTCTTC
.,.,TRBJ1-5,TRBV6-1,CASSEPQVGNQPQHF,TGTGCCAGCAGTGAGCCACAGGTAGGCAATCAGCCCCAGCATTTT
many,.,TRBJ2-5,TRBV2,CASKSSRGGETQYF,TGTGCCAGCAAAAGTTCCAGGGGTGGGGAGACCCAGTACTTC
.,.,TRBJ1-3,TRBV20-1,CSARDRTLGNTIYF,TGCAGTGCTAGAGATCGGACCCTTGGAAACACCATATATTTT
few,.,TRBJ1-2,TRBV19,CASAGTNYGYTF,TGTGCCAGTGCGGGAACGAACTATGGCTACACCTTC
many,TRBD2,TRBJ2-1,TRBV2,CASSRTSGSYEQFF,TGTGCCAGCAGTCGGACTAGCGGGTCCTATGAGCAGTTCTTC
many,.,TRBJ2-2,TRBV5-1,CASSPRQNTGELFF,TGCGCCAGCAGCCCTAGACAGAACACCGGGGAGCTGTTTTTT